This T cell receptor (beta chain) stems from a study of T cells after posttransplantation cyclophosphamide. Study-wide results and limits: Recipient CMV seropositivity and CMV reactivation strongly tracked TRB clonality. Later blood repertoires were often dominated by clones from the donor CD8+ memory compartment. Skin or GI-infiltrating T cells shared few TRB sequences with blood.

Between the trimmed V and J ends, which lost 7 bases and 1 base, there was a span of 19 bases. The CDR3 covers 16 residues. Germline V lookup: CDR1 LNHDA, CDR2 SQIVND (reference sequence). TCRdb's copy holds only in-frame clones and misses some; the assay was immunoSEQ multiplex PCR. Altogether roughly 20,000 clones are present, roughly 87% being singletons, with the ten largest covering around 7.9%. Worth noting for this clone: What it binds is not known.

Cyclophosphamide on days +3 and +4 followed busulfan-fludarabine conditioning and a marrow graft. This TCR derives from a female patient aged 35-55 years who received an allogeneic stem cell transplant from a related donor, was CMV-positive, and had no GVHD. The graft donor may have given rise to some T cells. The chain joins TRBV19 to TRBJ1-2; D remains unclear. The source material was PBMCs, sampled after allogeneic stem cell transplant with posttransplant cyclophosphamide. CDR3 amino acids: CASTKRPRPDNYGYTF. The CDR3 nucleotides are TGTGCCAGTACCAAGAGGCCCCGGCCGGATAACTATGGCTACACCTTC. The full variable domain, in which reference TRBV19 and TRBJ1-2 provide the parts outside the CDR3, is DGGITQSPKYLFRKEGQNVTLSCEQNLNHDAMYWYRQDPGQGLRLIYYSQIVNDFQKGDIAEGYSVSREKKESFPLTVTSAQKNPTAFYLCASTKRPRPDNYGYTFGSGTRLTVV.